Listed here are 24 T cell receptor beta chains from one sample, sequenced in a study of blood T cell repertoires in COVID-19. Here immunoSEQ multiplex PCR was the method, and the copy in TCRdb shows in-frame clones only, minus some. The sample comprises about 250,000 clones, around 83% of which are singletons, and around 8.9% rests with the top ten. The sequencing sample was made of peripheral blood. The origin of the receptors is an elderly man with acute or convalescent COVID-19.

The V call is TRBV7-9, the J call TRBJ1-2; TRBD1 aligns across 12 bases. This CDR3 has 15 amino acids. The germline gives CDR1 SEHNR, CDR2 FQNEAQ (reference sequence). Unmatched junction bases numbered 13, after V lost 5 bases and J lost 12 bases. The CDR3 sequence: CASSAHSGQGAGDTF. The DNA for the CDR3 is TGTGCCAGCAGCGCTCACTCGGGACAGGGGGCTGGAGACACCTTC. The full variable domain, rest sourced from reference TRBV7-9 and TRBJ1-2, is DTGVSQNPRHKITKRGQNVTFRCDPISEHNRLYWYRQTLGQGPEFLTYFQNEAQLEKSRLLSDRFSAERPKGSFSTLEIQRTEQGDSAMYLCASSAHSGQGAGDTFGSGTRLTVV.

The genes are TRBV28 and TRBJ2-2; 14 bases fit TRBD2. The CDR3 spans 19 residues. Per germline, CDR1 MDHEN and CDR2 SYDVKM. Trimming cost V 7 bases and J 2 bases; bases outside gene matches: 12. The CDR3 region is CASTFIPTSGGVNTGELFF. CDR3 in DNA: TGTGCCAGCACCTTCATACCGACTAGCGGGGGGGTAAACACCGGGGAGCTGTTTTTT.

This chain links TRBV5-1 with TRBJ2-4; TRBD2 matches at 8 bases. This CDR3 is built from 16 residues. The junction had 8 bases not matched to a gene; V was cut back by 3 bases and J by 3 bases. Germline CDR1 reads SGHRS; CDR2 reads YFSETQ. The CDR3 region is CASSSPRSGGKNIQYF. DNA for the CDR3: TGCGCCAGCAGCTCCCCACGGAGCGGGGGCAAAAACATTCAGTACTTC.

The chain has TRBV10-2 and TRBJ1-6; D is undetermined. Germline V CDR1 and CDR2: WSHSY, SAAADI. Trimming shortened V by 8 bases and J by 5 bases, and 13 bases separated the two germline ends. The CDR3 covers 14 residues. The CDR3 loop reads CASFPGTDNSPLHF. CDR3 DNA sequence: TGCGCCAGCTTCCCAGGTACAGATAATTCACCCCTCCACTTT.

The sample holds a few counts of this clone. The V gene is TRBV4-2, the J gene TRBJ1-4; maybe TRBD1 (5 bases). Germline V gene sequence: CDR1 LGHNA, CDR2 YNFKEQ. CDR3 length: 15 residues. V gave up 1 base and J gave up 8 bases, with 14 bases separating them. In nucleotides, the CDR3 is TGTGCCAGCAGCCAAGTCGGGGGGGAGTTCGAAAAACTGTTTTTT. Its translation is CASSQVGGEFEKLFF.

The chain combines TRBV18 with TRBJ1-3, with D hard to call. The CDR3 extends over 15 amino acids. CDR1 and CDR2 from the germline V gene are KGHSH and LQKENI. Trimming took off 0 bases at V and 0 bases at J, with 6 bases between the two ends. Here the CDR3 reads CASSPPSVSGNTIYF. The CDR3 bases are TGTGCCAGCTCACCACCCAGTGTCTCTGGAAACACCATATATTTT.

This clone was recorded only once. Written as DNA, the CDR3 is TGTGCCAGTATGAGAGAGCAGGGAGGAACTGGAAACACCATATATTTT. Translating gives CASMREQGGTGNTIYF. This sequence joins TRBV19 and TRBJ1-3, with D perhaps matching TRBD1 (5 bases). This CDR3 has 16 residues. In germline, CDR1 is LNHDA, CDR2 SQIVND (reference sequence). The V end was cut by 7 bases, the J end by 2 bases, with 18 bases between. Together with reference TRBV19 and TRBJ1-3, the CDR3 gives the full variable domain: DGGITQSPKYLFRKEGQNVTLSCEQNLNHDAMYWYRQDPGQGLRLIYYSQIVNDFQKGDIAEGYSVSREKKESFPLTVTSAQKNPTAFYLCASMREQGGTGNTIYFGEGSWLTVV.

The chain combines TRBV19 with TRBJ1-4; 7 bases are a match to TRBD1. The CDR3 runs 15 residues. The V gene end was trimmed by 4 bases and the J gene end by 1 base; junction bases not matched to a gene: 3. Germline lookup yields CDR1 LNHDA and CDR2 SQIVND (reference sequence). The CDR3 region is CASSTHRGTNEKLFF. CDR3 sequence (DNA): TGTGCCAGTAGTACGCACAGGGGAACTAATGAAAAACTGTTTTTT.

The chain joins TRBV18 to TRBJ2-2, with 7 bases fitting TRBD1. Trimming removed 4 bases from V and 8 bases from J; junction bases left unmatched: 19. The length of the CDR3 is 18 residues. Germline V gene lookup returns CDR1 KGHSH and CDR2 LQKENI. The CDR3 sequence: CASSLLQPDRRILGELFF. Here the CDR3 DNA reads TGTGCCAGCTCACTCCTCCAGCCGGACAGGAGGATTTTGGGGGAGCTGTTTTTT. Looking up the rest from reference TRBV18 and TRBJ2-2 gives the full variable domain: NAGVMQNPRHLVRRRGQEARLRCSPMKGHSHVYWYRQLPEEGLKFMVYLQKENIIDESGMPKERFSAEFPKEGPSILRIQQVVRGDSAAYFCASSLLQPDRRILGELFFGEGSRLTVL.

This clone was picked up one time. This rearrangement joins TRBV6-5 to TRBJ1-3; D is possibly TRBD1 (6 bases). Germline V gene sequence: CDR1 MNHEY, CDR2 SVGAGI. The CDR3 spans 15 residues. V lost 4 bases to trimming and J lost 10 bases, with 20 bases between them. This CDR3 is CASSFYRDNSNTIYF. For the CDR3, the DNA is TGTGCCAGCAGTTTTTACCGGGACAATTCAAATACCATATATTTT.

The chain's CDR3 is CASSQGTVYEKLFF. CDR3 bases: TGTGCCAGCAGCCAAGGTACGGTCTATGAAAAACTGTTTTTT. The chain joins TRBV3-1 (or the pseudogene TRBV3-2) to TRBJ1-4; D is undetermined. Germline values: CDR1 LGHDT, CDR2 YNNKEL (reference sequence). V was pared by 1 base and J by 6 bases, with 9 bases between. The CDR3 has 14 residues.

The chain is built from TRBV12-2 and TRBJ2-6; TRBD2 was called by the table and not checked on the DNA. TRBV12-2 is a known pseudogene. The CDR3 has 21 amino acids. The CDR3 sequence: CASRLAGTGGGFSSGANVLTF. DNA for the CDR3: TGTGCAAGTCGCTTAGCGGGGACTGGCGGGGGTTTTAGCTCTGGGGCCAACGTCCTGACTTTC.

This clone was picked up a small number of times. The V call is TRBV9, the J call TRBJ1-3; D remains unclear. This CDR3 has 17 amino acids. Between the trimmed V and J ends, which lost 3 bases and 4 bases, there was a span of 20 bases. Germline CDR1 reads SGDLS; CDR2 reads YYNGEE. CDR3: CASSATGIQPGGNTIYF. The CDR3 DNA reads TGTGCCAGCAGCGCAACCGGGATACAACCGGGGGGAAACACCATATATTTT.

The sample holds one count of this clone. The chain recombines TRBV24-1 with TRBJ2-7, with TRBD2 identical over 8 bases. Trimming took 0 bases from V and 6 from J; bases not matched to a gene: 9. CDR3 length equals 16 residues. Germline-derived CDR1 and CDR2 are KGHDR and SFDVKD. Here the CDR3 DNA reads TGTGCCACCAGTGATTTGAACGGGAGGGCCGTCGTCGAGCAGTACTTC. Amino acids: CATSDLNGRAVVEQYF.

V gene TRBV2 combines with J gene TRBJ2-2, with D tentatively TRBD1 (6 bases). Looked up from germline, CDR1 is SNHLY and CDR2 is FYNNEI. This CDR3 region has 14 residues. Between the trimmed V and J ends, which lost 6 bases and 1 base, there was a span of 9 bases. The CDR3 sequence is CASREDRNTGELFF. CDR3 nucleotides: TGTGCCAGCAGAGAGGACAGGAACACCGGGGAGCTGTTTTTT.

J is TRBJ2-7 and V is TRBV19, with D maybe TRBD1 (6 bases). V lost 4 bases and J 1 base, leaving 11 bases between the germline ends. The CDR3 has 14 amino acids. CDR1 and CDR2 from the germline V gene are LNHDA and SQIVND (reference sequence). The CDR3 sequence is CASSTGDKSYEQYF. The CDR3 bases are TGTGCCAGTAGTACAGGGGACAAATCCTACGAGCAGTACTTC.

The chain links TRBV21-1 to TRBJ2-7; TRBD2 is the table's D call, not checked against the DNA. TRBV21-1 is marked as a pseudogene. The CDR3 runs to 14 residues. CDR3 amino acids: CASRDFLSSYEQYF. In DNA, the CDR3 is TGTGCCAGCAGGGACTTTCTGTCATCCTACGAGCAGTACTTC.

CDR3 sequence reads: CASARERETQYF. CDR3 DNA sequence: TGTGCCAGCGCCCGGGAGAGGGAGACCCAGTACTTC. V gene TRBV7-6 combines with J gene TRBJ2-5, with D perhaps matching TRBD2 (6 bases). Per germline, CDR1 SGHVS and CDR2 FNYEAQ. V dropped 8 bases and J dropped 5 bases, with 12 bases sitting between them. This CDR3 is built from 12 residues.

The gene calls are TRBV11-2 and TRBJ2-2; the D gene is possibly TRBD2 (5 bases). V was shortened by 3 bases and J by 4 bases, with 12 bases between the two germline ends. This CDR3 is 15 amino acids long. Germline V lookup: CDR1 SGHAT, CDR2 FQNNGV. For the CDR3, the DNA is TGTGCCAGCAGCTTCAGAGGCGGGCTCACCGGGGAGCTGTTTTTT. It specifies CASSFRGGLTGELFF.

The chain combines TRBV6-5 with TRBJ1-6; 7 bases align to TRBD1. Trimming at V came to 3 bases and at J to 7 bases, leaving 6 bases not matched to a gene. CDR1 MNHEY and CDR2 SVGAGI come from the germline V gene. The CDR3 loop spans 15 amino acids. The chain's CDR3 is CASSYSTGTNSPLHF. CDR3 coding DNA: TGTGCCAGCAGTTATTCGACAGGGACAAATTCACCCCTCCACTTT.

The chain is built from TRBV27 and TRBJ2-1, with 7 bases that match TRBD2. The CDR3 sequence is 15 residues long. The germline gives CDR1 MNHEY, CDR2 SMNVEV (reference sequence). Trimming removed 1 base from V and 8 bases from J; junction bases left unmatched: 8. This chain's CDR3 is CASSLYGGSADEQFF. The CDR3 coding sequence is TGTGCCAGCAGTTTATATGGCGGGAGTGCAGATGAGCAGTTCTTC.

The chain has TRBV20-1 and TRBJ2-4; D might be TRBD2 (5 bases). V lost 0 bases, J lost 9 bases, and 6 bases lay in between. This CDR3 region has 11 residues. CDR1 and CDR2 (germline): DFQATT, SNEGSKA (reference sequence). The CDR3 spells CSARDRGIQYF. As DNA, the CDR3 is TGCAGTGCTAGAGATCGGGGCATTCAGTACTTC.

The chain combines TRBV28 with TRBJ2-3, with 10 bases that match TRBD1. Germline CDR1 and CDR2: MDHEN and SYDVKM. The CDR3 covers 15 residues. The V gene end was trimmed by 6 bases and the J gene end by 5 bases; junction bases not matched to a gene: 8. DNA of the CDR3: TGTGCCAGCAGGACGACAGGGGGCTCAAAAGATACGCAGTATTTT. Amino acid sequence: CASRTTGGSKDTQYF.

The rearrangement uses TRBV5-1 and TRBJ2-3; 7 positions match TRBD1. The V gene's germline CDR1 is SGHRS and CDR2 YFSETQ. This CDR3 has 15 residues. V gave up 2 bases and J gave up 1 base; unmatched junction bases: 4. CDR3 coding DNA: TGCGCCAGCAGCTTTCGGACAGGCGGCACAGATACGCAGTATTTT. It codes for CASSFRTGGTDTQYF.